A single sample is the source of the 3 T cell receptor beta chains below, sequenced in a study of T cells in Graves' hyperthyroidism and ophthalmopathy. Authors of the study amplified TCR beta CDR3 regions from RNA transcripts. HTBI primers were employed in a first-round RT-PCR of the TCR CDR3. From the multiplex PCR reads, TCRdb called clonotypes with MiXCR, one entry per CDR3 protein. The sample lists 500,000 to 600,000 distinct CDR3 sequences, 15% to 20% occurring once. The sample consisted of blood. All receptors derive from a man aged 40-55 years with Graves' ophthalmopathy.

This clonotype came up a few times. V and J are TRBV18 and TRBJ2-7; TRBD1 might be the D (5 bases). Germline CDR1 and CDR2: KGHSH and LQKENI. The CDR3 sequence is 13 residues long. Trimming took 5 bases from V and 5 from J, leaving 13 bases between them. DNA of the CDR3: TGTGCCAGCTCAAGTTCTTTAGGGGACGAGCAGTACTTC. Protein sequence: CASSSSLGDEQYF. Looking up the rest from reference TRBV18 and TRBJ2-7 gives the full variable domain: NAGVMQNPRHLVRRRGQEARLRCSPMKGHSHVYWYRQLPEEGLKFMVYLQKENIIDESGMPKERFSAEFPKEGPSILRIQQVVRGDSAAYFCASSSSLGDEQYFGPGTRLTVT.

This clonotype has ten or more counts. The chain carries TRBV7-9 and TRBJ2-1; possible D gene TRBD2, 6 bases. The CDR3 is 15 residues long. Deletions cut 5 bases from V and 3 bases from J, with 14 bases between. CDR1 is SEHNR, CDR2 FQNEAQ, per germline (reference sequence). In DNA form, the CDR3 reads TGTGCCAGCAGCCCCCAGGGAGCGGGCTACAATGAGCAGTTCTTC. Its translation is CASSPQGAGYNEQFF.

CDR3 residues: CASSAGLLPAYNEQFF. In DNA form, the CDR3 reads TGTGCCAGCAGTGCAGGACTCTTACCCGCCTACAATGAGCAGTTCTTC. The rearrangement joins TRBV28 to TRBJ2-1; TRBD2 is a possible D gene (5 bases). The V gene lost 5 bases and the J gene lost 2 bases, with 16 bases spanning the gap. The CDR3 is 16 amino acids. In germline, CDR1 is MDHEN, CDR2 SYDVKM.